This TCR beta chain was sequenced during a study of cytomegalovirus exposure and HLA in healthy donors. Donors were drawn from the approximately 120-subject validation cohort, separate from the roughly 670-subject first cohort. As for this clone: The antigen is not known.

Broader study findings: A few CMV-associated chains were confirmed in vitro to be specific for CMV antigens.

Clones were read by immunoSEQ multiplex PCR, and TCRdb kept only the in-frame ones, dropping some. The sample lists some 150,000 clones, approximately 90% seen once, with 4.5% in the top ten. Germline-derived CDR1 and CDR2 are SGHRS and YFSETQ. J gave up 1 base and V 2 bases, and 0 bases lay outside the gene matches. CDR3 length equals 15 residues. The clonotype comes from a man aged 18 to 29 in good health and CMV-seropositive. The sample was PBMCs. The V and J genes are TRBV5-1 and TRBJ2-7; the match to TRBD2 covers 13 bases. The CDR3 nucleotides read TGCGCCAGCAGCTTACTAGCGGGAGGGTCCTACGAGCAGTACTTC. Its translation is CASSLLAGGSYEQYF.